This T cell receptor (beta chain) was identified during a study of memory CD4+ T cells and cytomegalovirus serostatus. Across the whole study: Of the healthy Belgian adults, several were CMV seropositive and about 24 seronegative. Findings and limits, study-wide: CD4+ memory repertoires contained about 40% of the roughly 160 reported CMV TCRbeta sequences. Suggested: most of the CMV-linked TCR signature lies in CD4+ memory cells.

TCRdb's table, derived via immunoSEQ multiplex PCR, lists solely in-frame clones and lacks some. This table holds 55,000 to 80,000 clones, approximately 80% found once. Single viable CD3+CD4+CD8-CD45RO+ cells were sorted as the memory CD4+ T cells. Serum IgG to CMV pp150, pp28, p38 and p52 defined serostatus. The CDR3 is made up of 13 amino acids. Trimming removed 1 base at V and 8 bases at J, with 9 bases between. Germline-derived CDR1 and CDR2 are LGHNA and YNFKEQ. Remarks on this clone: Its antigen is not identified.

Sequences were obtained from memory CD4+ T cells from blood. This chain links TRBV4-2 with TRBJ2-1; D is perhaps TRBD2 (6 bases). The sequence was obtained from an adult in good health and CMV-seropositive. The CDR3 bases are TGTGCCAGCAGCCAAGGGCGGGGAGATGAGCAGTTCTTC. Protein sequence: CASSQGRGDEQFF.